This TCR beta chain was captured in a study of human T cells and chemical hapten exposure. The overall study: The scalp of each patient received a weekly diphenylcyclopropenone dose for the full roughly 25-week study.

How the authors handled the data: Sequenced samples showed a median of approximately 96,000 TCRs each, with counts running from around 20,000 to 690,000. TCRdb reanalysed the RACE reads using MiXCR and keeps one entry per CDR3 protein. The V and J calls come from TCRdb's annotation, not from the publication. Among 50,000 to 65,000 distinct CDR3 sequences listed, 9.9% were seen once. The germline CDR1 and CDR2 sequences are MNHNS and SASEGT. There are 15 residues in the CDR3. V was clipped by 6 bases and J by 2 bases, with 17 bases between them. Time point defined: patch test 3, about 24 weeks after DPC sensitization. Treatment denoted: therapeutic diphenylcyclopropenone sensitization with weekly scalp DPC.

The V call is TRBV6-1, the J call TRBJ2-7, with D perhaps given as TRBD1 or TRBD2 (5 bases each). The TCR was taken from a woman aged 40-49 years with alopecia areata. Some clones in this sample may be carry-over from other donors' samples. Here the sequenced sample was whole blood, taken in connection with sensitization to the hapten diphenylcyclopropenone (DPC). The CDR3 loop reads CASRDRRDGPYEQYF. The CDR3 DNA follows: TGTGCCAGCAGAGACCGCCGGGACGGACCCTACGAGCAGTACTTC.